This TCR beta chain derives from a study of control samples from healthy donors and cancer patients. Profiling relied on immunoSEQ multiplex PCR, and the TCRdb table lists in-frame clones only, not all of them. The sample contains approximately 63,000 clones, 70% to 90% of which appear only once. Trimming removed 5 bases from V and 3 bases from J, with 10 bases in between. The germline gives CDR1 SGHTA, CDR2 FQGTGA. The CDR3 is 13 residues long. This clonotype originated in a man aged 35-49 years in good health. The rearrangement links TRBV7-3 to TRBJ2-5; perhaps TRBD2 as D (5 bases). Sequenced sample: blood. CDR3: CASSREPKETQYF. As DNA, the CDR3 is TGTGCCAGCAGCCGGGAACCAAAAGAGACCCAGTACTTC.